This section outlines one T cell receptor (beta chain) sequence together with its context. The time point here: peripheral blood 6 weeks after treatment start. Each patient's cancer was a locally advanced or metastatic urothelial carcinoma. This record belongs to a study of PD-L1 blockade in urothelial cancer. Data came from immunoSEQ multiplex PCR; TCRdb stores just in-frame clones and leaves some out. The sample consists of about 120,000 clones, more than 85% of them appearing once. Germline V gene lookup returns CDR1 MNHEY and CDR2 SVGAGI. This CDR3 has 13 residues. V was clipped by 0 bases and J by 5 bases, with 6 bases between them.

The chain has TRBV6-5 and TRBJ2-3; tentatively, D is TRBD2 (5 bases). Sequencing used PBMCs, obtained around atezolizumab (anti-PD-L1) treatment. The receptor comes from a man aged 55-75 years with urothelial cancer. CDR3 DNA sequence: TGTGCCAGCAGTTACTCTGCGGGAGATACGCAGTATTTT. Amino acid sequence: CASSYSAGDTQYF.